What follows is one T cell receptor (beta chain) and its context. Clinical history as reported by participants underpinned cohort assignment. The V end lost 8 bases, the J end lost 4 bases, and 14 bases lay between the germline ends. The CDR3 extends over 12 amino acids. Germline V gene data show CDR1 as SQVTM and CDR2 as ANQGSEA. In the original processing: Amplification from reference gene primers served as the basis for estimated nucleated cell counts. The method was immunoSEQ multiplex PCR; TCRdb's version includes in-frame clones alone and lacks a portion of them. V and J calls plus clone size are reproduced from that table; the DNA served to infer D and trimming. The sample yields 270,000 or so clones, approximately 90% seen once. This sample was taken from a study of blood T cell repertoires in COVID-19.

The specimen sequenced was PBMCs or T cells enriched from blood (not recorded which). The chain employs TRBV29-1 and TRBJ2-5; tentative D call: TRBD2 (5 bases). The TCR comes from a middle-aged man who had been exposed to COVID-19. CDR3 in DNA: TGCAGCCACGGACTGCCCGGAGAGACCCAGTACTTC. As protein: CSHGLPGETQYF.